Listed below are T cell receptor beta chains from one sample, sequenced in a study of blood T cell repertoires in COVID-19. Only in-frame clones appear in the TCRdb table, and some are missing; sequencing was by immunoSEQ multiplex PCR. The sample holds about 170,000 clones, around four fifths seen once. Source material: peripheral blood. The receptors stem from a man between 35 and 55 years old who had recovered from COVID-19. Both conserved end residues are part of each CDR3. The order of the fields is J gene, D gene, clone size, V gene, CDR3 protein, CDR3 DNA. D genes are given only for firm matches. For some rows the clone size is stated as once, few or many, or as a class when expanded; others skip it.

j_gene: TRBJ1-2
d_gene: .
abundance: .
v_gene: TRBV28
CDR3aa: CASSQTGYGYTF
CDR3nt: TGTGCCAGCAGCCAGACAGGTTACGGCTACACCTTC

j_gene: TRBJ1-2
d_gene: .
abundance: .
v_gene: TRBV28
CDR3aa: CASSLQGNYGYTF
CDR3nt: TGTGCCAGCAGTTTACAGGGGAACTATGGCTACACCTTC

j_gene: TRBJ2-2
d_gene: .
abundance: .
v_gene: TRBV5-6
CDR3aa: CASSLGSRNTGELFF
CDR3nt: TGTGCCAGCAGCTTGGGTAGTCGGAACACCGGGGAGCTGTTTTTT

j_gene: TRBJ2-6
d_gene: .
abundance: .
v_gene: TRBV2
CDR3aa: CASSPRSSGANVLTF
CDR3nt: TGTGCCAGCAGTCCTCGGAGCTCTGGGGCCAACGTCCTGACTTTC

j_gene: TRBJ2-3
d_gene: TRBD2
abundance: once
v_gene: TRBV6-1
CDR3aa: CASSEAGLAGGRRDTQYF
CDR3nt: TGTGCCAGCAGTGAAGCGGGACTAGCGGGGGGGCGTCGAGATACGCAGTATTTT

j_gene: TRBJ2-6
d_gene: .
abundance: few
v_gene: TRBV6-2/TRBV6-3
CDR3aa: CASSYWASGANVLTF
CDR3nt: TGTGCCAGCAGTTACTGGGCCTCTGGGGCCAACGTCCTGACTTTC

j_gene: TRBJ2-7
d_gene: .
abundance: .
v_gene: TRBV13
CDR3aa: CASSLNDKGTYEQYF
CDR3nt: TGTGCCAGCAGCTTAAACGACAAAGGTACCTACGAGCAGTACTTC

j_gene: TRBJ2-1
d_gene: .
abundance: .
v_gene: TRBV30
CDR3aa: CAWSVSFAPPNEQFF
CDR3nt: TGTGCCTGGAGTGTTTCATTTGCGCCCCCCAATGAGCAGTTCTTC

j_gene: TRBJ2-1
d_gene: .
abundance: .
v_gene: TRBV28
CDR3aa: CATSTTYNEQFF
CDR3nt: TGTGCCACAAGCACTACCTACAATGAGCAGTTCTTC

j_gene: TRBJ2-1
d_gene: .
abundance: .
v_gene: TRBV7-2
CDR3aa: CASSPSLGGWYNEQFF
CDR3nt: TGTGCCAGCAGCCCCTCTCTAGGAGGATGGTACAATGAGCAGTTCTTC

j_gene: TRBJ1-1
d_gene: .
abundance: .
v_gene: TRBV18
CDR3aa: CASSPGQNTEAFF
CDR3nt: TGTGCCAGCTCACCGGGACAGAACACTGAAGCTTTCTTT

j_gene: TRBJ2-7
d_gene: TRBD1
abundance: .
v_gene: TRBV13
CDR3aa: CASSLENEGASYEQYF
CDR3nt: TGTGCCAGCAGCTTAGAAAACGAGGGGGCCTCCTACGAGCAGTACTTC

j_gene: TRBJ2-3
d_gene: TRBD2
abundance: .
v_gene: TRBV4-1
CDR3aa: CASSLLGTGGDTQYF
CDR3nt: TGCGCCAGCAGCCTCCTGGGCACGGGAGGAGATACGCAGTATTTT

j_gene: TRBJ1-4
d_gene: .
abundance: .
v_gene: TRBV7-9
CDR3aa: CASSRTGVEKLFF
CDR3nt: TGTGCCAGCAGCCGTACGGGGGTTGAAAAACTGTTTTTT

j_gene: TRBJ1-3
d_gene: .
abundance: .
v_gene: TRBV18
CDR3aa: CASSPVLLRNTIYF
CDR3nt: TGTGCCAGCTCACCGGTATTATTACGGAACACCATATATTTT

j_gene: TRBJ2-7
d_gene: TRBD2
abundance: .
v_gene: TRBV6-6
CDR3aa: CASSPLAGALGEQYF
CDR3nt: TGTGCCAGCAGCCCCCTGGCGGGAGCCCTCGGCGAGCAGTACTTC

j_gene: TRBJ1-5
d_gene: .
abundance: .
v_gene: TRBV6-6
CDR3aa: CASSYEGRAQHF
CDR3nt: TGTGCCAGCAGTTATGAAGGTCGGGCCCAGCATTTT

j_gene: TRBJ2-3
d_gene: .
abundance: .
v_gene: TRBV5-1
CDR3aa: CASSSPVDTQYF
CDR3nt: TGCGCCAGCAGCTCCCCGGTAGATACGCAGTATTTT

j_gene: TRBJ2-2
d_gene: TRBD2
abundance: .
v_gene: TRBV19
CDR3aa: CASSSGLVYTGELFF
CDR3nt: TGTGCCAGTAGTTCCGGACTAGTTTACACCGGGGAGCTGTTTTTT

j_gene: TRBJ1-5
d_gene: TRBD1
abundance: .
v_gene: TRBV4-3
CDR3aa: CASSQDRENQPQHF
CDR3nt: TGCGCCAGCAGCCAGGACAGGGAGAATCAGCCCCAGCATTTT

j_gene: TRBJ1-2
d_gene: .
abundance: once
v_gene: TRBV19
CDR3aa: CASSITTNYGYTF
CDR3nt: TGTGCCAGTAGTATTACAACTAACTATGGCTACACCTTC

j_gene: TRBJ2-7
d_gene: TRBD1
abundance: .
v_gene: TRBV28
CDR3aa: CASIGGQGAVLYEQYF
CDR3nt: TGTGCCAGCATAGGGGGACAGGGGGCTGTCTTATACGAGCAGTACTTC

j_gene: TRBJ1-2
d_gene: .
abundance: .
v_gene: TRBV12-3/TRBV12-4
CDR3aa: CASSLPQALGYTF
CDR3nt: TGTGCCAGCAGTTTACCGCAGGCCCTTGGCTACACCTTC

j_gene: TRBJ2-3
d_gene: .
abundance: .
v_gene: TRBV5-4
CDR3aa: CASSLQVGSPDTQYF
CDR3nt: TGTGCCAGCAGCCTTCAGGTTGGGAGTCCAGATACGCAGTATTTT

j_gene: TRBJ2-3
d_gene: .
abundance: .
v_gene: TRBV7-2
CDR3aa: CASSLGYTDTQYF
CDR3nt: TGTGCCAGCAGCTTAGGCTACACAGATACGCAGTATTTT

j_gene: TRBJ1-1
d_gene: TRBD1
abundance: .
v_gene: TRBV5-1
CDR3aa: CASSYRTGAEAFF
CDR3nt: TGCGCCAGCAGCTACCGGACAGGGGCTGAAGCTTTCTTT

j_gene: TRBJ2-4
d_gene: TRBD2
abundance: .
v_gene: TRBV30
CDR3aa: CAWSGGGTSGPKNIQYF
CDR3nt: TGTGCCTGGAGTGGCGGGGGGACTAGCGGACCCAAAAACATTCAGTACTTC

j_gene: TRBJ2-4
d_gene: .
abundance: .
v_gene: TRBV6-1
CDR3aa: CASSEGKEIQYF
CDR3nt: TGTGCCAGCAGTGAAGGCAAGGAGATTCAGTACTTC

j_gene: TRBJ1-1
d_gene: .
abundance: .
v_gene: TRBV4-1
CDR3aa: CASSQEKRMNTEAFF
CDR3nt: TGCGCCAGCAGCCAAGAAAAGAGGATGAACACTGAAGCTTTCTTT

j_gene: TRBJ2-5
d_gene: TRBD2
abundance: .
v_gene: TRBV25-1
CDR3aa: CASRLAGVSTQYF
CDR3nt: TGTGCCAGCAGACTAGCGGGAGTTTCGACCCAGTACTTC

j_gene: TRBJ2-7
d_gene: TRBD2
abundance: .
v_gene: TRBV7-2
CDR3aa: CASSLAAVTSGKRSYEQYF
CDR3nt: TGTGCCAGCAGCTTAGCGGCGGTAACTAGCGGGAAACGGTCCTACGAGCAGTACTTC

j_gene: TRBJ2-1
d_gene: TRBD2
abundance: .
v_gene: TRBV7-9
CDR3aa: CASSLASGVNNEQFF
CDR3nt: TGTGCCAGCAGCTTGGCAAGCGGGGTGAACAATGAGCAGTTCTTC

j_gene: TRBJ2-2
d_gene: TRBD2
abundance: .
v_gene: TRBV5-1
CDR3aa: CASSYAGEQSGELFF
CDR3nt: TGCGCCAGCAGCTATGCGGGGGAACAGAGCGGGGAGCTGTTTTTT

j_gene: TRBJ2-7
d_gene: .
abundance: .
v_gene: TRBV7-9
CDR3aa: CASSLPENYEQYF
CDR3nt: TGTGCCAGCAGCTTGCCAGAAAACTACGAGCAGTACTTC

j_gene: TRBJ2-7
d_gene: .
abundance: .
v_gene: TRBV19
CDR3aa: CASRDSSRLEQYF
CDR3nt: TGTGCCAGTAGGGACTCTTCCAGACTCGAGCAGTACTTC

j_gene: TRBJ2-6
d_gene: .
abundance: .
v_gene: TRBV2
CDR3aa: CASSDEGGANVLTF
CDR3nt: TGTGCCAGCAGTGATGAGGGTGGGGCCAACGTCCTGACTTTC

j_gene: TRBJ2-7
d_gene: .
abundance: .
v_gene: TRBV11-3
CDR3aa: CASSLGTLYEQYF
CDR3nt: TGTGCCAGCAGCTTAGGGACACTCTACGAGCAGTACTTC

j_gene: TRBJ2-2
d_gene: TRBD2
abundance: .
v_gene: TRBV19
CDR3aa: CASSPAGLAPGAGELFF
CDR3nt: TGTGCCAGTAGTCCGGCGGGACTAGCCCCGGGGGCCGGGGAGCTGTTTTTT

j_gene: TRBJ1-2
d_gene: .
abundance: .
v_gene: TRBV10-1
CDR3aa: CASPRGIWTF
CDR3nt: TGCGCCAGCCCTAGGGGTATTTGGACCTTC

j_gene: TRBJ2-7
d_gene: .
abundance: .
v_gene: TRBV6-5
CDR3aa: CASSYDTVTYEQYF
CDR3nt: TGTGCCAGCAGTTACGACACGGTAACCTACGAGCAGTACTTC

j_gene: TRBJ2-6
d_gene: TRBD1
abundance: .
v_gene: TRBV11-3
CDR3aa: CASSLSWTGVDSGANVLTF
CDR3nt: TGTGCCAGCAGCTTATCATGGACAGGGGTGGATTCTGGGGCCAACGTCCTGACTTTC

j_gene: TRBJ2-1
d_gene: TRBD1
abundance: few
v_gene: TRBV24-1
CDR3aa: CATSGQGLDEQFF
CDR3nt: TGTGCCACTTCCGGACAGGGGCTGGATGAGCAGTTCTTC

j_gene: TRBJ1-2
d_gene: TRBD1
abundance: .
v_gene: TRBV28
CDR3aa: CASSSRTGDRNYGYTF
CDR3nt: TGTGCCAGCAGTTCAAGGACAGGGGACAGGAACTATGGCTACACCTTC